The entry below gives a single T cell receptor (beta chain) sequence along with its context. No antigen is known for it. All donors participated as healthy donors of bone marrow. This specimen belongs to a study of cytomegalovirus exposure and HLA in healthy donors. The PCR made use of 60 Vbeta and 13 Jbeta primers. Produced via immunoSEQ multiplex PCR; TCRdb's table is partial and in-frame only. The data hold approximately 150,000 clones, with 65% to 80% observed a single time. Whole-study results and caveats: Earlier analysis looked at TCR beta V segments, and most were productive about 90% or about 30% of the time.

Germline CDR1 SGHTA, CDR2 FQGNSA. This CDR3 is 14 amino acids long. V was pared by 8 bases and J by 4 bases, with 8 bases of the junction left unmatched. The chain employs TRBV7-2 and TRBJ1-5, with TRBD1 matching over 7 bases. The clonotype was recovered from a middle-aged man in good health and CMV-seronegative. What was sequenced was PBMCs. CDR3 protein: CASDPGDRNQPQHF. The CDR3 DNA is TGTGCCAGCGACCCGGGGGACAGAAATCAGCCCCAGCATTTT. The full variable domain, its missing parts supplied by reference TRBV7-2 and TRBJ1-5, is GAGVSQSPSNKVTEKGKDVELRCDPISGHTALYWYRQSLGQGLEFLIYFQGNSAPDKSGLPSDRFSAERTGGSVSTLTIQRTQQEDSAVYLCASDPGDRNQPQHFGDGTRLSIL.